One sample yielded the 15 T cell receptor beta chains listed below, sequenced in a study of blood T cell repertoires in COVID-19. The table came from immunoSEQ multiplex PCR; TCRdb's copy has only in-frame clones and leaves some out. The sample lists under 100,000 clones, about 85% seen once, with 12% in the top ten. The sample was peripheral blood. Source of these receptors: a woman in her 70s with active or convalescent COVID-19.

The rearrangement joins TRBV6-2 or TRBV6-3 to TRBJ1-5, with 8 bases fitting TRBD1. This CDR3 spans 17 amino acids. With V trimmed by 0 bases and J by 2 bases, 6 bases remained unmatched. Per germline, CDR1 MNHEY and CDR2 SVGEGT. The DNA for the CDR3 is TGTGCCAGCAGTTACTCTACAGGGGGAGGTGGCAATCAGCCCCAGCATTTT. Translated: CASSYSTGGGGNQPQHF.

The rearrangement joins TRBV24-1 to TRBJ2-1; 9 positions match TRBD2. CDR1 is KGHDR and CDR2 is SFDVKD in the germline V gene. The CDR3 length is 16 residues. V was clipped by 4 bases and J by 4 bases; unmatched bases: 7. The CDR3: CATSDVSGGDYNEQFF. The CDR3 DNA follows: TGTGCCACCAGTGACGTTAGCGGGGGCGATTACAATGAGCAGTTCTTC.

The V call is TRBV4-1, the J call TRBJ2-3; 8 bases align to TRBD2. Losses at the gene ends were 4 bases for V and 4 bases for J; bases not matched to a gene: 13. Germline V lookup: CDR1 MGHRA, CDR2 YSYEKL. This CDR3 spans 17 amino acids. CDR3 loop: CASSRGLGGGRADTQYF. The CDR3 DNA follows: TGCGCCAGCAGCCGAGGTCTCGGGGGGGGGCGTGCAGATACGCAGTATTTT.

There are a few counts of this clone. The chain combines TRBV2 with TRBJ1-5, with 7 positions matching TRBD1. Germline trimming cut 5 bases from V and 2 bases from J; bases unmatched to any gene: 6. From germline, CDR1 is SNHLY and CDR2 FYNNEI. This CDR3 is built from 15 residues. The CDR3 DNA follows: TGTGCCAGCAGTCATCGACAGGGCGGCAATCAGCCCCAGCATTTT. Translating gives CASSHRQGGNQPQHF.

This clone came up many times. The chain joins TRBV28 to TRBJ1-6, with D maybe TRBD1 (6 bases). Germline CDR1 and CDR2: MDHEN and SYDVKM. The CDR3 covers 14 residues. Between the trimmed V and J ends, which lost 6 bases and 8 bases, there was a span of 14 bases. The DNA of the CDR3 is TGTGCCAGCAGCTACAGGGTTTTCGATTCACCCCTCCACTTT. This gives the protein CASSYRVFDSPLHF.

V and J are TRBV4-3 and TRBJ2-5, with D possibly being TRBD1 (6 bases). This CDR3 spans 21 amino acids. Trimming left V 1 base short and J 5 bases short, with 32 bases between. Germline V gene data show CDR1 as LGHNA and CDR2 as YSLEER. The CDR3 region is CASSQVLAGVAGAQRGETQYF. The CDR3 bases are TGCGCCAGCAGCCAAGTCTTGGCTGGGGTCGCAGGGGCGCAGAGGGGGGAGACCCAGTACTTC.

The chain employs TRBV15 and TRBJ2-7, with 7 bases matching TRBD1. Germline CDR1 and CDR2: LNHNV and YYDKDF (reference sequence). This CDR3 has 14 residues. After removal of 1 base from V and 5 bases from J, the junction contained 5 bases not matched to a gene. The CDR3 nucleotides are TGTGCCACCAGCAGAGCTAGGGGGCTGAACGAGCAGTACTTC. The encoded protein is CATSRARGLNEQYF. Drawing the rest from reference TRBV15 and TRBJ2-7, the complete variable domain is DAMVIQNPRYQVTQFGKPVTLSCSQTLNHNVMYWYQQKSSQAPKLLFHYYDKDFNNEADTPDNFQSRRPNTSFCFLDIRSPGLGDTAMYLCATSRARGLNEQYFGPGTRLTVT.

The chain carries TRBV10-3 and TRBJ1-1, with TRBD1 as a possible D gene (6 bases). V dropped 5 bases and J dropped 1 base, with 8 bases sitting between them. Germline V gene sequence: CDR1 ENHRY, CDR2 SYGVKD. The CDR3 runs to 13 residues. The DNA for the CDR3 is TGTGCCATCAGTCGACAGGAGAACACTGAAGCTTTCTTT. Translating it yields CAISRQENTEAFF.

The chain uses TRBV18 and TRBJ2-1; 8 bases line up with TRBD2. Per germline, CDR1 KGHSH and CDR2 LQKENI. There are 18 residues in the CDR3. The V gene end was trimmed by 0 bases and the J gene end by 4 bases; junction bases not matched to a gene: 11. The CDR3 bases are TGTGCCAGCTCACCACCGGGGCTGGGTAGCGGGGCTTACAATGAGCAGTTCTTC. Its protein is CASSPPGLGSGAYNEQFF.

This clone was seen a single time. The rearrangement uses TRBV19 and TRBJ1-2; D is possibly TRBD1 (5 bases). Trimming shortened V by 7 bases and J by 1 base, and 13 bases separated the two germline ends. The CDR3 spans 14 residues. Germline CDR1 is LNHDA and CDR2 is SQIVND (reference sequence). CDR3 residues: CASTIPGVNYGYTF. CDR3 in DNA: TGTGCCAGTACCATACCGGGGGTTAACTATGGCTACACCTTC.

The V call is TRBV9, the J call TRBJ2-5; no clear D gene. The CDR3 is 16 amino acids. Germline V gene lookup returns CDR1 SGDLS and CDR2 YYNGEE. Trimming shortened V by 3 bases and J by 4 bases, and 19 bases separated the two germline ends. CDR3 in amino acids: CASSDLGSRPGETQYF. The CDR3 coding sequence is TGTGCCAGCAGCGATCTAGGTTCCCGTCCCGGAGAGACCCAGTACTTC.

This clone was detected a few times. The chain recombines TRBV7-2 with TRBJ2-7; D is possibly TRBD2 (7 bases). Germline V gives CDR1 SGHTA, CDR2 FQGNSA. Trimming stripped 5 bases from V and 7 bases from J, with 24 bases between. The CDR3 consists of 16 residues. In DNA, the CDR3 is TGTGCCAGCAGCCAATTTTTCGCGGGGGCTAATCGGGAGCAGTACTTC. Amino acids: CASSQFFAGANREQYF.

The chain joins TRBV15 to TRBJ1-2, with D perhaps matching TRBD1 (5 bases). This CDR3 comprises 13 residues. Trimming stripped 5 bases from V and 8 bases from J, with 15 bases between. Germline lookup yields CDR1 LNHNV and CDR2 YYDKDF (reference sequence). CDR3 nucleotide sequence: TGTGCCACCAGCGGGGTACAGGTTAGAGGCTACACCTTC. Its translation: CATSGVQVRGYTF.

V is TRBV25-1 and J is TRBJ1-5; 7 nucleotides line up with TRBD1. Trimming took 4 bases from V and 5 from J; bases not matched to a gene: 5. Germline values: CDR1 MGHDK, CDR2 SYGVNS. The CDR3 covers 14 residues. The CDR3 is CASSATGAYQPQHF. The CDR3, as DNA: TGTGCCAGCAGTGCCACAGGGGCTTATCAGCCCCAGCATTTT.

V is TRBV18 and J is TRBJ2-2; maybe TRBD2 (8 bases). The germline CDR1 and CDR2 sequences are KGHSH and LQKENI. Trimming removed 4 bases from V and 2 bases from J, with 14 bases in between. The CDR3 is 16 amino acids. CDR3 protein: CASSLAGQTNTGELFF. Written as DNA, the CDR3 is TGTGCCAGCTCACTAGCGGGACAGACCAACACCGGGGAGCTGTTTTTT.